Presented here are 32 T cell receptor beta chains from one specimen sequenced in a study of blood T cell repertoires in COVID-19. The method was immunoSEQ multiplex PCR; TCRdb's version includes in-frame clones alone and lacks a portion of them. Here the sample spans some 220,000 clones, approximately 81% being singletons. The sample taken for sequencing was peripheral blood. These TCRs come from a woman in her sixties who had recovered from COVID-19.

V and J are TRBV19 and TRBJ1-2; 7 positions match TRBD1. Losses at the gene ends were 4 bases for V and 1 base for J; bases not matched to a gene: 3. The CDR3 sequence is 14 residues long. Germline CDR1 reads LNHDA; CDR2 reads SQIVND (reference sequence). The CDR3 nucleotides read TGTGCCAGTAGTACCGGGACAGATAACTATGGCTACACCTTC. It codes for CASSTGTDNYGYTF.

The CDR3 DNA reads as TGTGCCAGCAGAGACGTAGCGGGGGGGCGAGACACAGATACGCAGTATTTT. Residues: CASRDVAGGRDTDTQYF. V gene TRBV11-2 combines with J gene TRBJ2-3, with 11 bases fitting TRBD2. V lost 6 bases, J lost 2 bases, and 10 bases stayed unmatched. Germline lookup yields CDR1 SGHAT and CDR2 FQNNGV. The CDR3 has 17 amino acids.

DNA for the CDR3: TGTGCCAGCGCCCCGAGCGGGGGGGCCTGGAATGAGCAGTTCTTC. As protein: CASAPSGGAWNEQFF. The rearrangement uses TRBV7-3 and TRBJ2-1; 10 positions agree with TRBD2. The trim removed 8 bases at V and 7 bases at J, leaving 11 bases unmatched. The CDR3 totals 15 residues. Per the germline V gene, CDR1 is SGHTA and CDR2 is FQGTGA.

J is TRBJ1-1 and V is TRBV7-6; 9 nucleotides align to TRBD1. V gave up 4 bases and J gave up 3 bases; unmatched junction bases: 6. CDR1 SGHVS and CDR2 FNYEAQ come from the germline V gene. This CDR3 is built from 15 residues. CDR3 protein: CASSSGQGWDTEAFF. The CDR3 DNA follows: TGTGCCAGCAGCTCGGGACAGGGATGGGACACTGAAGCTTTCTTT.

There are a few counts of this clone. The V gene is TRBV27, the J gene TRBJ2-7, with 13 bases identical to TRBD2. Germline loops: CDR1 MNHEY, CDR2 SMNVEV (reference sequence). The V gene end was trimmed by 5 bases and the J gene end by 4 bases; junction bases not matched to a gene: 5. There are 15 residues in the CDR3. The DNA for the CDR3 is TGTGCCAGCAGTGTGACTAGCGGGGGGATATACGAGCAGTACTTC. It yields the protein CASSVTSGGIYEQYF.

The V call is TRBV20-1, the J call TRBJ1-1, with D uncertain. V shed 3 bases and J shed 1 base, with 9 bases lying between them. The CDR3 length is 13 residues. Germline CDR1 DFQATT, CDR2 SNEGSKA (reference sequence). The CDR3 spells CSASLRRNTEAFF. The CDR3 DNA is TGCAGTGCTAGTTTACGGAGGAACACTGAAGCTTTCTTT.

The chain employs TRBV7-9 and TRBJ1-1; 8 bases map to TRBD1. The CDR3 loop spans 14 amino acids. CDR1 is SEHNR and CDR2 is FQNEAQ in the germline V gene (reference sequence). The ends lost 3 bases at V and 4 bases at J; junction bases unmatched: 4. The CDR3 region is CASSFTGTGTEAFF. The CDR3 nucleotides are TGTGCCAGCAGCTTCACCGGGACAGGCACTGAAGCTTTCTTT.

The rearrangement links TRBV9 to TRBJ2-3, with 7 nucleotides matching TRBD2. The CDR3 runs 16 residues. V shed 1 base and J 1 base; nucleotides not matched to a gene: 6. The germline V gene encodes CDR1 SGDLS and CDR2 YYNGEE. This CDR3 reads CASSVLWGLRTDTQYF. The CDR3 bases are TGTGCCAGCAGCGTACTGTGGGGACTACGCACAGATACGCAGTATTTT.

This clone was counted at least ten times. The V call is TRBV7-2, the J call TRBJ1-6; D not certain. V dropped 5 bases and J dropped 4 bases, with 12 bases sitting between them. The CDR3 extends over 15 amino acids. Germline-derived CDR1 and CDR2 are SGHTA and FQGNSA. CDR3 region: CASSPRGGYNSPLHF. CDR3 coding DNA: TGTGCCAGCAGCCCCCGGGGAGGGTATAATTCACCCCTCCACTTT.

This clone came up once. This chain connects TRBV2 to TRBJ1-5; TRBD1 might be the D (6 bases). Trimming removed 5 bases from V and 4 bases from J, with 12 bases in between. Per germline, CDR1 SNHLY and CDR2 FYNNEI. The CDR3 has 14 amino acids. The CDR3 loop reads CASSRGMGNQPQHF. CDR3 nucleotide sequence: TGTGCCAGCAGTAGGGGGATGGGAAATCAGCCCCAGCATTTT. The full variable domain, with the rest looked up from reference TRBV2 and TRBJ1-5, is EPEVTQTPSHQVTQMGQEVILRCVPISNHLYFYWYRQILGQKVEFLVSFYNNEISEKSEIFDDQFSVERPDGSNFTLKIRSTKLEDSAMYFCASSRGMGNQPQHFGDGTRLSIL.

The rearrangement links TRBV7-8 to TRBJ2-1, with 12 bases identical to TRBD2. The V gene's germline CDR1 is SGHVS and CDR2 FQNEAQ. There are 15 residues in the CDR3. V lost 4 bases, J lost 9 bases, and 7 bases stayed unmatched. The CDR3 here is CASSSLAGGPFEQFF. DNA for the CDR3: TGTGCCAGCAGCTCGCTAGCGGGGGGGCCATTTGAGCAGTTCTTC. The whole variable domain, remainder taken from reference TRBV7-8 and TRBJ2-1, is GAGVSQSPRYKVAKRGQDVALRCDPISGHVSLFWYQQALGQGPEFLTYFQNEAQLDKSGLPSDRFFAERPEGSVSTLKIQRTQQEDSAVYLCASSSLAGGPFEQFFGPGTRLTVL.

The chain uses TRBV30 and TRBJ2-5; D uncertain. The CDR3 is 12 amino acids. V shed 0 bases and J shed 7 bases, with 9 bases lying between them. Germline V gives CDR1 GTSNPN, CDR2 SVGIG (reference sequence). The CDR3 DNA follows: TGTGCCTGGAGTGTACCGTTCGGGACCCAGTACTTC. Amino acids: CAWSVPFGTQYF. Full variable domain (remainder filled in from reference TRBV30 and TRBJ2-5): SQTIHQWPATLVQPVGSPLSLECTVEGTSNPNLYWYRQAAGRGLQLLFYSVGIGQISSEVPQNLSASRPQDRQFILSSKKLLLSDSGFYLCAWSVPFGTQYFGPGTRLLVL.

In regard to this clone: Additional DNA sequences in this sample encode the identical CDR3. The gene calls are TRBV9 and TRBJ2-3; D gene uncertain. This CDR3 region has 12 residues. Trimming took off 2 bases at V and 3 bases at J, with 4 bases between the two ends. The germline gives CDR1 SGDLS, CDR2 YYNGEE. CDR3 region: CASSVATDTQYF. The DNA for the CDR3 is TGTGCCAGCAGCGTGGCTACAGATACGCAGTATTTT.

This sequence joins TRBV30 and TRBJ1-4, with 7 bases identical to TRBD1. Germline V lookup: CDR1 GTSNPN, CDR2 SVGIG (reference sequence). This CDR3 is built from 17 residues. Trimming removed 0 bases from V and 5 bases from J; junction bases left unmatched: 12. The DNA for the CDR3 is TGTGCCTGGAGTGTAAGGTTGACAGGGCTCGTCAATGAAAAACTGTTTTTT. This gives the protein CAWSVRLTGLVNEKLFF.

The CDR3 nucleotides read TGCGCCAGCAGCCCGTTTGGGGATGGGACAATCGATGGCTACACCTTC. It codes for CASSPFGDGTIDGYTF. The chain couples TRBV5-1 to TRBJ1-2; a possible D gene is TRBD1 (6 bases). This CDR3 spans 16 amino acids. Per germline, CDR1 SGHRS and CDR2 YFSETQ. Trimming left V 4 bases short and J 6 bases short, with 22 bases between.

CDR3 region: CASNPATNEKLFF. In DNA, the CDR3 is TGTGCCAGCAATCCTGCAACTAATGAAAAACTGTTTTTT. The chain uses TRBV9 and TRBJ1-4; D is unclear. The CDR3 contains 13 residues. Trimming pared 6 bases from V and 0 bases from J, leaving 6 bases between. CDR1 and CDR2 (germline): SGDLS, YYNGEE.

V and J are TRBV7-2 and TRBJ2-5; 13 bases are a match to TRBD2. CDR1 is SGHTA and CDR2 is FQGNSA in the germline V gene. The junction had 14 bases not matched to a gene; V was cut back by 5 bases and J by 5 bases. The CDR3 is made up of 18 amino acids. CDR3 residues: CASSPTHRTSGGAETQYF. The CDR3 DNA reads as TGTGCCAGCAGCCCTACTCACCGAACTAGCGGGGGGGCGGAGACCCAGTACTTC.

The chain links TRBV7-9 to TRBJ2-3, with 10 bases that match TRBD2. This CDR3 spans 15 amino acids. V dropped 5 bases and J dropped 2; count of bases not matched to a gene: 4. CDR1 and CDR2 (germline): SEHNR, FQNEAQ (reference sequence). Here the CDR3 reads CASSISGGNTDTQYF. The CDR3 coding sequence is TGTGCCAGCAGCATTAGCGGGGGGAACACAGATACGCAGTATTTT.

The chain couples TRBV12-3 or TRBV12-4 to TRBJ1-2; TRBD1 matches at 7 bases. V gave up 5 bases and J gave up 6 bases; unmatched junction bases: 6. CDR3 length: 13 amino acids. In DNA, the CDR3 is TGTGCCAGCAGTCTCGCTGACAGGGATGGCTACACCTTC. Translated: CASSLADRDGYTF.

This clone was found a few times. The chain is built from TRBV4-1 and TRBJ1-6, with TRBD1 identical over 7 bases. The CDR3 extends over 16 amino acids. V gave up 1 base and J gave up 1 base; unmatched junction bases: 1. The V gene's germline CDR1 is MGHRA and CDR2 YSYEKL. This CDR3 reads CASSQATGSYNSPLHF. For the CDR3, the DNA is TGCGCCAGCAGCCAAGCGACAGGGTCCTATAATTCACCCCTCCACTTT.

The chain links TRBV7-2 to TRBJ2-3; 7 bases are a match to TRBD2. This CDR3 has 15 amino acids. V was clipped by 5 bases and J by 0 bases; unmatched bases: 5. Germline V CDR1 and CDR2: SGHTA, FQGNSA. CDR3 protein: CASSPSSGSTDTQYF. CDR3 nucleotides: TGTGCCAGCAGCCCCTCTAGCGGTAGCACAGATACGCAGTATTTT.

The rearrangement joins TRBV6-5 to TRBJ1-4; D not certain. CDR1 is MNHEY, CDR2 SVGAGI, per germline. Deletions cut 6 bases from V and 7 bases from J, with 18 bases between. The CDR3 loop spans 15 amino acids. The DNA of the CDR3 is TGTGCCAGCAGGACCGTGGTTGGGCCGATTGAAAAACTGTTTTTT. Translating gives CASRTVVGPIEKLFF.

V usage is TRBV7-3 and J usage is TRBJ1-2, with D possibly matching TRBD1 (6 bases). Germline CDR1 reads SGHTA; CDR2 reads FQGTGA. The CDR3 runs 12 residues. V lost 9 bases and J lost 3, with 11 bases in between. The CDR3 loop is CARPGGDYGYTF. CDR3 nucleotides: TGTGCCAGGCCGGGGGGCGACTATGGCTACACCTTC. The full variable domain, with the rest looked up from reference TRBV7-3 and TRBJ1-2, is GAGVSQTPSNKVTEKGKYVELRCDPISGHTALYWYRQSLGQGPEFLIYFQGTGAADDSGLPNDRFFAVRPEGSVSTLKIQRTERGDSAVYLCARPGGDYGYTFGSGTRLTVV.

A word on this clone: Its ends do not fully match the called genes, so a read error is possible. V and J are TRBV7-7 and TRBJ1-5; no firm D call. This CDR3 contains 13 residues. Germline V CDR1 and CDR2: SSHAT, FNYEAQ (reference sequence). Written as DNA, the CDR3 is TGTGCTAGCAGCTTAAACAGAGATCAGCCCCAGCATTTT. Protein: CASSLNRDQPQHF.

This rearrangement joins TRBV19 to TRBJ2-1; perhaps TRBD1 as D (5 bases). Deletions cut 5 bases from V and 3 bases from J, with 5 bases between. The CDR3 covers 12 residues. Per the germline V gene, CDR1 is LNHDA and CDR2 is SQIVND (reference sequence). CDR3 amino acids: CASSDSYNEQFF. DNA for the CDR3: TGTGCCAGTAGTGACAGCTACAATGAGCAGTTCTTC.

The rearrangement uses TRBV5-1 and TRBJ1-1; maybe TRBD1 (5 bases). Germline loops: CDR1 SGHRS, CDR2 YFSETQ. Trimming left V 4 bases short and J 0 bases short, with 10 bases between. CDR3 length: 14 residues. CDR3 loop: CASSAGRMNTEAFF. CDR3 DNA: TGCGCCAGCAGCGCGGGACGGATGAACACTGAAGCTTTCTTT. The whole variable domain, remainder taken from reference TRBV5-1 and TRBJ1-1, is KAGVTQTPRYLIKTRGQQVTLSCSPISGHRSVSWYQQTPGQGLQFLFEYFSETQRNKGNFPGRFSGRQFSNSRSEMNVSTLELGDSALYLCASSAGRMNTEAFFGQGTRLTVV.

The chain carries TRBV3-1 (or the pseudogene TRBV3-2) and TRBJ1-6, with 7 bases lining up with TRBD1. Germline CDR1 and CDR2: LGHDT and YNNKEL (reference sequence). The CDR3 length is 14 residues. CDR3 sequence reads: CIRDSTVGDSPLHF. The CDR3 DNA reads TGTATTAGGGACAGTACCGTGGGGGATTCACCCCTCCACTTT.

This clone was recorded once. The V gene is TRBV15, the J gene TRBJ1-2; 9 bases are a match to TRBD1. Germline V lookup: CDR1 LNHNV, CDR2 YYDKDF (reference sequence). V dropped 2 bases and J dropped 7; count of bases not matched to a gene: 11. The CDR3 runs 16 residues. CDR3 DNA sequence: TGTGCCACCAGCAGACGTAATCCGGGACAGGGAGGTGGCTACACCTTC. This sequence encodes CATSRRNPGQGGGYTF.

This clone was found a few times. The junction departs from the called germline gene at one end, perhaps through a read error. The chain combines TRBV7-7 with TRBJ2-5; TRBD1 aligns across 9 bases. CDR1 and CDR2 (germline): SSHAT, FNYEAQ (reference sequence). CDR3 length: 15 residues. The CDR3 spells CASSPTGGSGETQYF. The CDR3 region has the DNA TGTGCTAGCAGCCCGACAGGGGGATCAGGGGAGACCCAGTACTTC.

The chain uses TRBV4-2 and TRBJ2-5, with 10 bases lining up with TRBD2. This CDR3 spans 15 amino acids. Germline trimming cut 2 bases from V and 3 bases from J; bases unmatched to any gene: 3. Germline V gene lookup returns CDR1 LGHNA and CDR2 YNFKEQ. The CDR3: CASSQTSGDKETQYF. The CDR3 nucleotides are TGTGCCAGCAGCCAAACTAGCGGGGATAAAGAGACCCAGTACTTC.

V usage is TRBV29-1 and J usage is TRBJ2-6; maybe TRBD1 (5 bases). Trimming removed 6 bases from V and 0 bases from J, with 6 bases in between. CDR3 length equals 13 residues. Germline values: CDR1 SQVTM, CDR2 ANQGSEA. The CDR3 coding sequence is TGCAGCGTGGGGCTCTCTGGGGCCAACGTCCTGACTTTC. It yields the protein CSVGLSGANVLTF. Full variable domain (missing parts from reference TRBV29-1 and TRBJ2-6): SAVISQKPSRDICQRGTSLTIQCQVDSQVTMMFWYRQQPGQSLTLIATANQGSEATYESGFVIDKFPISRPNLTFSTLTVSNMSPEDSSIYLCSVGLSGANVLTFGAGSRLTVL.

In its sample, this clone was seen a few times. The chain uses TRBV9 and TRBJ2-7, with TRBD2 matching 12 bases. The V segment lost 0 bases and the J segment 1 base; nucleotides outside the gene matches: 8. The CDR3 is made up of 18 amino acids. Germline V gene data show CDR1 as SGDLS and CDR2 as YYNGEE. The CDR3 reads CASSVGPSGGDQSYEQYF. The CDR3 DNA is TGTGCCAGCAGCGTAGGTCCTAGCGGGGGGGACCAATCCTACGAGCAGTACTTC.